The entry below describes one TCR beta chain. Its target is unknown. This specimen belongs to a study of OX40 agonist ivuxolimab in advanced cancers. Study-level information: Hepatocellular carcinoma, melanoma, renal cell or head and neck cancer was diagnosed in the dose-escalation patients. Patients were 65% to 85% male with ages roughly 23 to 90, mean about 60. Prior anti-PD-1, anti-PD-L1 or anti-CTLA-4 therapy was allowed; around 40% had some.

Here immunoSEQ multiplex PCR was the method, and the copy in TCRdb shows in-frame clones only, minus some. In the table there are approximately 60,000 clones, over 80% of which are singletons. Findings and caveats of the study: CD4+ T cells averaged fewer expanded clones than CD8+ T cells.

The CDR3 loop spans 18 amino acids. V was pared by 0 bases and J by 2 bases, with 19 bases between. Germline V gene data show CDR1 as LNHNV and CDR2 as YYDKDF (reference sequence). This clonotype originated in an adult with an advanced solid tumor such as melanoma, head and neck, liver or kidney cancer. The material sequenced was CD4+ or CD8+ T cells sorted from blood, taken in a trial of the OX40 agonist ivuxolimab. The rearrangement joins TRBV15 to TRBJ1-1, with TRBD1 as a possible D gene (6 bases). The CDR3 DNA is TGTGCCACCAGCAGAGACCTACCTAGACAGGCGACTAACACTGAAGCTTTCTTT. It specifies CATSRDLPRQATNTEAFF.